This TCR beta chain derives from a study of blood T cell repertoires in COVID-19. Overall study: Both acute and convalescent COVID-19 samples were obtained from the United States, Italy and Spain. In each case, the material was cDNA or gDNA derived from T cells, B-cell-depleted T cells, or PBMCs.

CDR1 SGHNT and CDR2 YENEEA come from the germline V gene. The CDR3 spans 16 residues. The V segment lost 11 bases and the J segment 2 bases; nucleotides outside the gene matches: 16. In the original workflow: Counts of nucleated cells, estimated from reference gene primer amplification, were obtained. Assay: immunoSEQ multiplex PCR; the TCRdb copy retains only in-frame clones and omits some. That table is the source of V, J and clone size, and D and trimming were worked out from the DNA. Among 300,000 to 350,000 clones listed, around four fifths were seen once. The sample taken for sequencing was peripheral blood. The sequence was collected from a man between 25 and 39 years old with active or convalescent COVID-19. The chain couples TRBV11-3 to TRBJ2-5, with TRBD2 matching over 8 bases. CDR3 bases: TGTGCCTCCAAAAGGGGAAATAGCGGGGCTCAAGAGACCCAGTACTTC. Translated, it gives CASKRGNSGAQETQYF.